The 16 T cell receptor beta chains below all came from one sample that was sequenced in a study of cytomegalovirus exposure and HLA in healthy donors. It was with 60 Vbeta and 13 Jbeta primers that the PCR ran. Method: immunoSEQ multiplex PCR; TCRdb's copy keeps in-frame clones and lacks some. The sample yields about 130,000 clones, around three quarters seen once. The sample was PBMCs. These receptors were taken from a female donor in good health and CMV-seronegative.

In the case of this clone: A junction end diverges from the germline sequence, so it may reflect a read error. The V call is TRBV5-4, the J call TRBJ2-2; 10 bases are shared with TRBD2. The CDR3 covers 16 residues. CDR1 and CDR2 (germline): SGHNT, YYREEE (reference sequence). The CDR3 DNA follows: TGTGCCTTCCGCTCCAAGACTAGCGGGCCTCGGGGGGGGCTGTTTTTT. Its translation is CAFRSKTSGPRGGLFF. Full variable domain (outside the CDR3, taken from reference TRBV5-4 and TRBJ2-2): ETGVTQSPTHLIKTRGQQVTLRCSSQSGHNTVSWYQQALGQGPQFIFQYYREEENGRGNFPPRFSGLQFPNYSSELNVNALELDDSALYLCAFRSKTSGPRGGLFFGEGSRLTVL.

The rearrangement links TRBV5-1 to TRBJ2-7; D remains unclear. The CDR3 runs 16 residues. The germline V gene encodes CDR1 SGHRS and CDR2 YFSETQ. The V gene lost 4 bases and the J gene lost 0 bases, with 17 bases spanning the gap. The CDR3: CASSRLPGSSSYEQYF. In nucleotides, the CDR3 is TGCGCCAGCAGCCGACTTCCCGGGTCTAGCTCCTACGAGCAGTACTTC.

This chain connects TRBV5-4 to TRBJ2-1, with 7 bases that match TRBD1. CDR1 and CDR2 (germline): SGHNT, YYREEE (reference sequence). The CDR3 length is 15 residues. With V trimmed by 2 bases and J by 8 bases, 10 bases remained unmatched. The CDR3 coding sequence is TGTGCCAGCAGCTTTTTGGACAGGCACTCCGATGAGCAGTTCTTC. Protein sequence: CASSFLDRHSDEQFF.

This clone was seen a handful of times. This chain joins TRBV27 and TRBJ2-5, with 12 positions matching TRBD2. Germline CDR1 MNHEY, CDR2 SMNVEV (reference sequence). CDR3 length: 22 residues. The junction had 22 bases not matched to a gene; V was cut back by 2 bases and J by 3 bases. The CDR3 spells CASSLVQMGLAGRSKPKETQYF. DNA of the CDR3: TGTGCCAGCAGTTTAGTACAGATGGGACTAGCGGGCCGATCTAAACCAAAAGAGACCCAGTACTTC.

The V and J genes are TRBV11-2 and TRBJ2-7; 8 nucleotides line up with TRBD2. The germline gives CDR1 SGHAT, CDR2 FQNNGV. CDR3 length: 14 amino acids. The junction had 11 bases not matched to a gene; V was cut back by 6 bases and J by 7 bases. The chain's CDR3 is CASRGTRGGAEQYF. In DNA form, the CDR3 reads TGTGCCAGCAGGGGGACTAGGGGAGGGGCGGAGCAGTACTTC.

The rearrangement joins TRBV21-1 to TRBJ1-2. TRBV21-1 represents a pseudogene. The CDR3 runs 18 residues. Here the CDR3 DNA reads TGTGCCAGCAGCAAAAATCGCTCCCCGCCCCCGGGGGACTATGGCTACACCTTC. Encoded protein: CASSKNRSPPPGDYGYTF.

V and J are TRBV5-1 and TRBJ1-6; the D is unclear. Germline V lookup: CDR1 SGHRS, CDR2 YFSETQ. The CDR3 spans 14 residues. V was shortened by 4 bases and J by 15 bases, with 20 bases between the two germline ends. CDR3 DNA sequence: TGCGCCAGCAGCCCACGGCAGGCAAAGGTACTCCTCCACTTT. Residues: CASSPRQAKVLLHF.

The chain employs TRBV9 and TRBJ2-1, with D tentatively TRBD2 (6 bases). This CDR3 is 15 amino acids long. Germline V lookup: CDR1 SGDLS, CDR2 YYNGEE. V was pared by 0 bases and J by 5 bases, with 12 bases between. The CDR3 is CASSVGLGGHNEQFF. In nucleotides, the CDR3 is TGTGCCAGCAGCGTAGGACTAGGCGGCCACAATGAGCAGTTCTTC.

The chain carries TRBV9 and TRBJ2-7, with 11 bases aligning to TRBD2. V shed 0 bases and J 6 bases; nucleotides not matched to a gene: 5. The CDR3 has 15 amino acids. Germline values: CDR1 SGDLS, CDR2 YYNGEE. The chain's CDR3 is CASSVVSGGAVEQYF. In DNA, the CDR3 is TGTGCCAGCAGCGTAGTTAGCGGGGGGGCCGTCGAGCAGTACTTC.

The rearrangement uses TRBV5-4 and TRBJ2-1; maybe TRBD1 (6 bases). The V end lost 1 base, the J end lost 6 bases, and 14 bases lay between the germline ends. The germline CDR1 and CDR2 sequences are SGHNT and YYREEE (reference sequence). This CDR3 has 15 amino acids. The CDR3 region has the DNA TGTGCCAGCAGCTTGTTACATTCAGGGGCCAATGAGCAGTTCTTC. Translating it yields CASSLLHSGANEQFF.

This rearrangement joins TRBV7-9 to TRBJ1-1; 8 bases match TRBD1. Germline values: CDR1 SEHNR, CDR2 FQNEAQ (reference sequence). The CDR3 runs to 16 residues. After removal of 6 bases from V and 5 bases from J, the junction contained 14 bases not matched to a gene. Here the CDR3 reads CASSFITGTGGTEAFF. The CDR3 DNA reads TGTGCCAGCAGTTTTATAACCGGGACAGGAGGGACTGAAGCTTTCTTT.

CDR3 amino acids: CSAKQGLNEKLFF. DNA of the CDR3: TGCAGCGCTAAACAGGGGCTTAATGAAAAACTGTTTTTT. J is TRBJ1-4 and V is TRBV29-1, with TRBD1 identical over 7 bases. The germline gives CDR1 SQVTM, CDR2 ANQGSEA. This CDR3 comprises 13 residues. Losses at the gene ends were 7 bases for V and 4 bases for J; bases not matched to a gene: 6.

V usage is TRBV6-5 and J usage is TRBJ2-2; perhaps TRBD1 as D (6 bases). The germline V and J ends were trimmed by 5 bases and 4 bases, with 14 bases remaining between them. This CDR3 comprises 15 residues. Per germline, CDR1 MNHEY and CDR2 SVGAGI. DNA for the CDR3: TGTGCCAGCAGTAGAAATCAGGGGAGCACCGGGGAGCTGTTTTTT. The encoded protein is CASSRNQGSTGELFF.

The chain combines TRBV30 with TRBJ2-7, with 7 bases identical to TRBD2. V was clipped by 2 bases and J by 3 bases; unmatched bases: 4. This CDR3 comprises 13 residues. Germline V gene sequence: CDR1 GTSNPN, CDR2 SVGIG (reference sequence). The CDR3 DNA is TGTGCCTGGAGTTACGGGGAGGGCTACGAGCAGTACTTC. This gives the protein CAWSYGEGYEQYF.

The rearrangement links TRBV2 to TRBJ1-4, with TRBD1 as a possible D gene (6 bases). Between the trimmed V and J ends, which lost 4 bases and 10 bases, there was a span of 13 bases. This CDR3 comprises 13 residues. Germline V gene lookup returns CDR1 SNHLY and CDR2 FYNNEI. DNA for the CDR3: TGTGCCAGCAGTGCTGGGGGCCTGGGAAAACTGTTTTTT. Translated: CASSAGGLGKLFF.

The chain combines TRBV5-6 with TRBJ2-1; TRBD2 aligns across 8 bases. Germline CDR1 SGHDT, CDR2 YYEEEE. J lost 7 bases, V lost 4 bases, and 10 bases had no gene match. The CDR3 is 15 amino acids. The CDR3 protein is CASSPPGGDRNEQFF. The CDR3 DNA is TGTGCCAGCAGCCCCCCGGGGGGGGATCGAAATGAGCAGTTCTTC.